This T cell receptor beta chain was documented in a study of untreated major depressive disorder. This clone was seen a handful of times. Method: immunoSEQ multiplex PCR; TCRdb's copy keeps in-frame clones and lacks some. The top ten clones hold roughly 0.33% of a sample with about 21,000 clones, roughly 93% of them seen once. V was shortened by 4 bases and J by 5 bases, with 21 bases between the two germline ends. From germline, CDR1 is MGHRA and CDR2 YSYEKL. This CDR3 has 16 amino acids. The V call is TRBV4-1, the J call TRBJ2-7; a possible D gene is TRBD1 (6 bases). The TCR sequence derives from a young man in good health. Sequencing was performed on CD4+ T cells from PBMCs. CDR3 protein: CASSPGTQGIYNEQYF. DNA of the CDR3: TGCGCCAGCAGCCCGGGGACGCAGGGGATTTATAACGAGCAGTACTTC.